This T cell receptor (beta chain) was recovered during a study of regulatory T cells in long-lasting Graves disease. In its sample, this clonotype was seen a few times. Time point given: newly diagnosed GD, antithyroid drugs for less than 3 months. Extracted PBMC RNA gave rise to the TCR library. The TCR beta library used iRepertoire HTBI primers with Arm-PCR amplification of CDR3. TCRdb processed the multiplex PCR reads anew with MiXCR; each CDR3 protein has one entry. The sample holds about 460,000 distinct CDR3 sequences, around 15% seen once. This sample was also put to use in a study of T cells in Graves' hyperthyroidism and ophthalmopathy.

This receptor was taken from a woman aged 45 to 65 with Graves disease. This specimen was peripheral blood mononuclear cells (PBMCs), taken at new diagnosis, from a patient treated with antithyroid drugs.

In DNA, the CDR3 is TGCGCCAGCAGCTTGGCTCGGGACAGGGTCGGATACGAGCAGTACTTC. It codes for CASSLARDRVGYEQYF. The chain combines TRBV5-1 with TRBJ2-7; 9 nucleotides agree with TRBD1. Germline values: CDR1 SGHRS, CDR2 YFSETQ. This CDR3 is 16 amino acids long. V lost 0 bases to trimming and J lost 4 bases; unmatched junction nucleotides: 8.